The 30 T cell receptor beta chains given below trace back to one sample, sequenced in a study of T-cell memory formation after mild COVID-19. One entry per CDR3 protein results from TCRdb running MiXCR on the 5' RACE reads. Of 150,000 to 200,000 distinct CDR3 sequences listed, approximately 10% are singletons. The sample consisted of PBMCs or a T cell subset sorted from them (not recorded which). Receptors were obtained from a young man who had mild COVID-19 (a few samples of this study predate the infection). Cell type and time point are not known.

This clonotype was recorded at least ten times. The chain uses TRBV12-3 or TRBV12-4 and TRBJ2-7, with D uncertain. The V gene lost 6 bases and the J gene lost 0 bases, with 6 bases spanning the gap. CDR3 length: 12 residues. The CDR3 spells CASSPYSYEQYF. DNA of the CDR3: TGTGCCAGCAGCCCCTACTCCTACGAGCAGTACTTC.

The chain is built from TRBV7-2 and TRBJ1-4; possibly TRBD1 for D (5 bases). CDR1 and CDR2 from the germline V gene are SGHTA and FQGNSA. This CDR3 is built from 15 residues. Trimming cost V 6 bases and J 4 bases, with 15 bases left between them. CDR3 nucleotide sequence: TGTGCCAGCAGTTTTGCCGGGACGGATAATGAAAAACTGTTTTTT. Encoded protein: CASSFAGTDNEKLFF.

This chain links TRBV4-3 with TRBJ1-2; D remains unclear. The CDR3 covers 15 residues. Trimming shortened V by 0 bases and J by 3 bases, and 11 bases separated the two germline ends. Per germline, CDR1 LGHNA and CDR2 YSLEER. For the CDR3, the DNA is TGCGCCAGCAGCCAAGAATTAGAACGGCACTATGGCTACACCTTC. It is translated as CASSQELERHYGYTF.

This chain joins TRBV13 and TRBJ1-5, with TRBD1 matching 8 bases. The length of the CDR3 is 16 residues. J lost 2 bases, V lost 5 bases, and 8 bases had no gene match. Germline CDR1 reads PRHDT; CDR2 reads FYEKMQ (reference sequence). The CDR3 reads CASSPSGQVRNQPQHF. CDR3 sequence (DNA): TGTGCCAGCAGCCCATCGGGACAGGTTCGCAATCAGCCCCAGCATTTT.

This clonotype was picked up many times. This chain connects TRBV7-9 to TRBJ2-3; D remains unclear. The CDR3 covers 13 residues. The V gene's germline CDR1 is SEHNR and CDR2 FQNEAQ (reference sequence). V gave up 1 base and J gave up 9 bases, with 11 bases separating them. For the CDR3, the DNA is TGTGCCAGCAGCTTAGAGGGTGCCGGGACGCAGTATTTT. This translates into CASSLEGAGTQYF.

CDR3 in amino acids: CATSKRGVDTEAFF. In nucleotides, the CDR3 is TGCGCCACATCCAAGCGGGGGGTTGATACTGAAGCTTTCTTT. This rearrangement joins TRBV5-1 to TRBJ1-1; TRBD1 might be the D (5 bases). The CDR3 spans 14 residues. V was pared by 9 bases and J by 5 bases, with 20 bases between. CDR1 and CDR2 (germline): SGHRS, YFSETQ. Filled out from reference TRBV5-1 and TRBJ1-1, the complete variable domain reads KAGVTQTPRYLIKTRGQQVTLSCSPISGHRSVSWYQQTPGQGLQFLFEYFSETQRNKGNFPGRFSGRQFSNSRSEMNVSTLELGDSALYLCATSKRGVDTEAFFGQGTRLTVV.

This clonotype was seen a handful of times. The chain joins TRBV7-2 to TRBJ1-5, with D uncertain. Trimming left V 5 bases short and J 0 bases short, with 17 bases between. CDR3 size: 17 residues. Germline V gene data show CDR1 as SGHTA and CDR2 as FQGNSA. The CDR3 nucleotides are TGTGCCAGCAGCCAATCTTCCAGGACCTTTAGCAATCAGCCCCAGCATTTT. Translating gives CASSQSSRTFSNQPQHF. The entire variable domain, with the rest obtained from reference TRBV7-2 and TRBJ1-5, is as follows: GAGVSQSPSNKVTEKGKDVELRCDPISGHTALYWYRQSLGQGLEFLIYFQGNSAPDKSGLPSDRFSAERTGGSVSTLTIQRTQQEDSAVYLCASSQSSRTFSNQPQHFGDGTRLSIL.

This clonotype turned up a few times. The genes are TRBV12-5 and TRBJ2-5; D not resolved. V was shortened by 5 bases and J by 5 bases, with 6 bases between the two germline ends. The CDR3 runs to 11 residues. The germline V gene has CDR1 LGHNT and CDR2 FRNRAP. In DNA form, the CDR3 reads TGTGCTAGTGGTCCTCGGGAGACCCAGTACTTC. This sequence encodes CASGPRETQYF.

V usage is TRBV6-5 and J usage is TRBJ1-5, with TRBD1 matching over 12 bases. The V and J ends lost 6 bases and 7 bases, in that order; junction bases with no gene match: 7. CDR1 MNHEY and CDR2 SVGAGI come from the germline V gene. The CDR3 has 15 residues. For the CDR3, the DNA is TGTGCCAGCAGCCCGGGACAGGGGGCCCTGCAGCCCCAGCATTTT. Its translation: CASSPGQGALQPQHF.

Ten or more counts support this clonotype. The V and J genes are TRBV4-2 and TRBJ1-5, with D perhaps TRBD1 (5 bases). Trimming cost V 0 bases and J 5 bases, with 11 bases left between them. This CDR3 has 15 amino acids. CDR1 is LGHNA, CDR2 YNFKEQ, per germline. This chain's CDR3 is CASSQENQGYQPQHF. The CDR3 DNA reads TGTGCCAGCAGCCAAGAAAACCAGGGCTATCAGCCCCAGCATTTT.

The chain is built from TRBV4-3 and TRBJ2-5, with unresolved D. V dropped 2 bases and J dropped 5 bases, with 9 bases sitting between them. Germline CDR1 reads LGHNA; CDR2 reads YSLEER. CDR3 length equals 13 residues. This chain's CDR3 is CASSQSRMETQYF. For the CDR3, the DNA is TGCGCCAGCAGCCAATCTAGGATGGAGACCCAGTACTTC.

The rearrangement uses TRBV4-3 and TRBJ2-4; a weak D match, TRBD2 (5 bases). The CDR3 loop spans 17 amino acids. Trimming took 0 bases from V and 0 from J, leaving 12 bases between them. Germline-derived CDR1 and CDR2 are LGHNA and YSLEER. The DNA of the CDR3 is TGCGCCAGCAGCCAAGATGCAGGAGGAGCAGCCAAAAACATTCAGTACTTC. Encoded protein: CASSQDAGGAAKNIQYF.

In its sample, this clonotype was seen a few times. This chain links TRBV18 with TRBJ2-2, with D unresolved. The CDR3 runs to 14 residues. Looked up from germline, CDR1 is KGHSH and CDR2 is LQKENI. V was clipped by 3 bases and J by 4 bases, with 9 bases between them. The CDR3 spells CASSPARSTGELFF. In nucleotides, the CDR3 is TGTGCCAGCTCACCTGCCAGAAGCACCGGGGAGCTGTTTTTT.

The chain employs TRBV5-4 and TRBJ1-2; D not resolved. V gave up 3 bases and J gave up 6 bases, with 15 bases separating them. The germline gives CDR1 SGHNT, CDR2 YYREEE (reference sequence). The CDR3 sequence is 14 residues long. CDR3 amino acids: CASSSNFDGNGYTF. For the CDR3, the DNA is TGTGCCAGCAGCTCCAATTTCGACGGAAATGGCTACACCTTC.

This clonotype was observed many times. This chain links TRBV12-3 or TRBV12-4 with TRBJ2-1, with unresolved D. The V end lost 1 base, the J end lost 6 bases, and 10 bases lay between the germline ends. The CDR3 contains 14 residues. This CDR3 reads CASSLEAGSNEQFF. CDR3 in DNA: TGTGCCAGCAGTTTAGAGGCCGGATCCAATGAGCAGTTCTTC.

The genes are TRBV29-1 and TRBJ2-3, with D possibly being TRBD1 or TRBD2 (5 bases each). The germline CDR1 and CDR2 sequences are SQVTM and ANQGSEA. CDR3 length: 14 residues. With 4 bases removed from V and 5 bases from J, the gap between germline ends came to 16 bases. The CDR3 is CSVALSSRGDTQYF. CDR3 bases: TGCAGCGTTGCCCTAAGTTCGAGGGGAGATACGCAGTATTTT.

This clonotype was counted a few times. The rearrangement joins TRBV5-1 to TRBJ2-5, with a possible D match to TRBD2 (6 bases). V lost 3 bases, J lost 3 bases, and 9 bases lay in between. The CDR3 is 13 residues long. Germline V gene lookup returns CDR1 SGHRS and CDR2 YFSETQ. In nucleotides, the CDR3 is TGCGCCAGCAGCTCGACTAGAAAAGAGACCCAGTACTTC. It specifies CASSSTRKETQYF.

The CDR3 sequence: CSGRGGPNTGELFF. Here the CDR3 DNA reads TGCAGCGGACGGGGGGGCCCGAACACCGGGGAGCTGTTTTTT. The V and J genes are TRBV29-1 and TRBJ2-2, with TRBD2 identical over 8 bases. The germline CDR1 and CDR2 sequences are SQVTM and ANQGSEA. The CDR3 is 14 amino acids. J was trimmed by 0 bases and V by 7 bases; bases with no gene match: 4.

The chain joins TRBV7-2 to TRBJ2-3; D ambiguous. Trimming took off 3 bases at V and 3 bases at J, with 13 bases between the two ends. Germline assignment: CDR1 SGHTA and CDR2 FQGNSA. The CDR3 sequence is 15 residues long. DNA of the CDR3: TGTGCCAGCAGCTTCTCCCTGGCTCAGACAGATACGCAGTATTTT. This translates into CASSFSLAQTDTQYF.

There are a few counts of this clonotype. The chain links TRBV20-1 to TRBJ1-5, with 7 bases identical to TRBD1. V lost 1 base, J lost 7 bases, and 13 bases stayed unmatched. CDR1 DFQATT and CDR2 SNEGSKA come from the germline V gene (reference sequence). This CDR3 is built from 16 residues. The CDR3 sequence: CSARGRTGKLGQPQHF. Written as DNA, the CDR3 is TGCAGTGCTAGAGGAAGGACAGGAAAGCTTGGACAGCCCCAGCATTTT.

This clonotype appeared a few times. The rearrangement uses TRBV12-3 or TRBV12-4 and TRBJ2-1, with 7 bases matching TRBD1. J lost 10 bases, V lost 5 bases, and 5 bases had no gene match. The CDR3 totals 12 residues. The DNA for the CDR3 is TGTGCCAGCAGTGCTACAGGGGAAGAGCAGTTCTTC. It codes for CASSATGEEQFF.

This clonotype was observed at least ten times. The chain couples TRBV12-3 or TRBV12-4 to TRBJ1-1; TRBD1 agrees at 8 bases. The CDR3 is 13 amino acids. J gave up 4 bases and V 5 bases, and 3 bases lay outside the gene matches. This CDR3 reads CASSRDRPTEAFF. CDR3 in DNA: TGTGCCAGCAGTCGGGACAGGCCCACTGAAGCTTTCTTT.

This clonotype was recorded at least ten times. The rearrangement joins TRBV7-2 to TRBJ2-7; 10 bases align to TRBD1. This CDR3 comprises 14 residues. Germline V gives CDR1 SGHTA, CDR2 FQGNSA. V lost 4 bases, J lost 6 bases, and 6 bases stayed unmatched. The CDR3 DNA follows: TGTGCCAGCAGCTCCGGACAGGGGGAGACCGAGCAGTACTTC. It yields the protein CASSSGQGETEQYF. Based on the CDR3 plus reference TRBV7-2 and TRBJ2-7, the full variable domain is GAGVSQSPSNKVTEKGKDVELRCDPISGHTALYWYRQSLGQGLEFLIYFQGNSAPDKSGLPSDRFSAERTGGSVSTLTIQRTQQEDSAVYLCASSSGQGETEQYFGPGTRLTVT.

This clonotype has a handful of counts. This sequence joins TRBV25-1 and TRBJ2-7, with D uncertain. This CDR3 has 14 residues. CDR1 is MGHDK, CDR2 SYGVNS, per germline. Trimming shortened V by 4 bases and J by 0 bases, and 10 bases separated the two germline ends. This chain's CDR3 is CASSGEFSSYEQYF. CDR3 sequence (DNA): TGTGCCAGCAGTGGTGAATTCTCCTCCTACGAGCAGTACTTC.

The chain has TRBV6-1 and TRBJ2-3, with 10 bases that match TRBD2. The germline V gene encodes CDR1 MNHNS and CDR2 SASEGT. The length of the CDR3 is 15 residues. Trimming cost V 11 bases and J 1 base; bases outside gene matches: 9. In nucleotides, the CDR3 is TGTGCCTGCGCCCCGCTAGCGGGGGGCACAGATACGCAGTATTTT. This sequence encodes CACAPLAGGTDTQYF.

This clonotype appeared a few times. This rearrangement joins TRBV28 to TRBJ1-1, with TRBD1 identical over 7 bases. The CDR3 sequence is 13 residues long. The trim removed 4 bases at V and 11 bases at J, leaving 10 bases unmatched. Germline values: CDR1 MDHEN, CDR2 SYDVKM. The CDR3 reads CASSSPTGDGAFF. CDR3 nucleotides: TGTGCCAGCAGTTCGCCCACAGGGGATGGGGCTTTCTTT.

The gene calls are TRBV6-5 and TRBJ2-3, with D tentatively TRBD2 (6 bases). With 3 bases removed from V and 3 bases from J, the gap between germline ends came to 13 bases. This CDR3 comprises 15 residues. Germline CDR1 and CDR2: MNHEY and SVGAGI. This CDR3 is CASSYSRGWTDTQYF. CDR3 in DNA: TGTGCCAGCAGTTATTCGCGGGGTTGGACAGATACGCAGTATTTT.

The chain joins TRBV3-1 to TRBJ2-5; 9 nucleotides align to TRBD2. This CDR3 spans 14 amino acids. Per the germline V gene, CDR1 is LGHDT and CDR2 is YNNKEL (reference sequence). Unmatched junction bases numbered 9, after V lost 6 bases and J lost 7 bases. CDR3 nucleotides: TGTGCCAGCAGTCCTCGCGGCGGGGGGGCGACCCAGTACTTC. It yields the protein CASSPRGGGATQYF.

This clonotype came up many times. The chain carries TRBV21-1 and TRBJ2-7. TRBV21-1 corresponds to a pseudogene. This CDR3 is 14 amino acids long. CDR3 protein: CASSNEPGSYEQYV. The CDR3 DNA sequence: TGTGCCAGCAGCAACGAGCCGGGCTCCTACGAGCAGTACGTC.

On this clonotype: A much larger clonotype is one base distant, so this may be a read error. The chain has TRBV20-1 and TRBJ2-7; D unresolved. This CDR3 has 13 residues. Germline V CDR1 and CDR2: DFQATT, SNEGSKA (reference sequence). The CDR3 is CSAPHYPGHEKYF. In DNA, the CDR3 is TGCAGTGCTCCGCATTACCCGGGCCACGAGAAGTACTTC.